The T cell receptor (beta chain) described here comes from a study of blood T cells in healthy people across ages. For the study at large: Template switching picked up about one barcoded beta molecule for each two T cells.

Points from the study as a whole: Roughly linear declines in TCR beta diversity per million T cells occurred with age. Reliance upon unsorted PBMCs precluded definitive naive versus antigen-experienced comparison.

This clonotype has just a few counts. No antigen is known for it. Together with a sample-barcoded 5' primer, a J-beta primer mix was included in a second PCR lasting about 6 to 11 cycles. Using its own MiXCR run on the 5' RACE reads, TCRdb lists one record per CDR3 protein. The sample carries nearly 1 million distinct CDR3 sequences, roughly 47% recorded once. The CDR3 is made up of 15 amino acids. Germline V CDR1 and CDR2: SGHRS, YFSETQ. V lost 7 bases to trimming and J lost 0 bases, with 17 bases between them. The chain is built from TRBV5-1 and TRBJ2-7; TRBD1 or TRBD2 may be the D gene (5 bases each). This receptor was obtained from a woman aged 55-69 years in good health. Specimen: blood. This CDR3 is CASGTGGGSSYEQYF. CDR3 DNA: TGCGCCAGCGGTACAGGTGGAGGAAGCTCCTACGAGCAGTACTTC.